A selection of T cell receptor beta chains follows, all from one sample in a study of Graves' ophthalmopathy and Graves' hyperthyroidism. TCRdb reprocessed the multiplex PCR reads with MiXCR, giving one entry per CDR3 protein. The sample includes 500,000 to 600,000 distinct CDR3 sequences, 35% to 45% of them seen just once. Sequencing used peripheral blood or thyroid tissue (not recorded which). These receptors originate from an adult man with Graves' hyperthyroidism. CDR3s include the opening cysteine and the closing phenylalanine or tryptophan. The D gene is left open where the match is weak. Only part of the rows carry a size: once, few, many, or a class if the clone is expanded.

j_call: TRBJ2-5; v_call: TRBV25-1; d_call: -; clone_size: -; cdr3_nt: TGTGCCAGCAGTCTCCCAGACGGACAAGAGACCCAGTACTTC; cdr3_aa: CASSLPDGQETQYF
j_call: TRBJ2-5; v_call: TRBV7-6; d_call: TRBD2; clone_size: many; cdr3_nt: TGTGCCAGCAGCTTAGGGGGAGCGGGGGAGACCCAGTACTTC; cdr3_aa: CASSLGGAGETQYF
j_call: TRBJ2-1; v_call: TRBV12-3/TRBV12-4; d_call: -; clone_size: few; cdr3_nt: TGTGCCAGCAGTTTAATTAGCGGAGAGCAGTTCTTC; cdr3_aa: CASSLISGEQFF
j_call: TRBJ2-1; v_call: TRBV5-5; d_call: TRBD2; clone_size: -; cdr3_nt: TGTGCCAGCAGCCCCGGGACTAGCGGCCGGAATGAGCAGTTCTTC; cdr3_aa: CASSPGTSGRNEQFF
j_call: TRBJ1-2; v_call: TRBV4-2; d_call: -; clone_size: many; cdr3_nt: TGTACCAGCAGCCAAGATCTCGGGAACTATGGCTACACCTTC; cdr3_aa: CTSSQDLGNYGYTF
j_call: TRBJ2-2; v_call: TRBV12-3/TRBV12-4; d_call: -; clone_size: few; cdr3_nt: TGTGCCAGCAGTTTAGGCCCCTTACTAAACACCGGGGAGCTGTTTTTT; cdr3_aa: CASSLGPLLNTGELFF
j_call: TRBJ2-5; v_call: TRBV6-5; d_call: -; clone_size: many; cdr3_nt: TGTGCCAGCAGTTACCATTCACAGGAACGGCTGGGGACCCAGTACTTC; cdr3_aa: CASSYHSQERLGTQYF
j_call: TRBJ2-2; v_call: TRBV7-3; d_call: -; clone_size: many; cdr3_nt: TGTGCCAGCAGCTCCGCCGTGGGCGGGGAGCTGTTTTTT; cdr3_aa: CASSSAVGGELFF
j_call: TRBJ1-1; v_call: TRBV15; d_call: -; clone_size: -; cdr3_nt: TGTGCCACCAGCAGTGAGAGCTCGGGGAACACTGAAGCTTTCTTT; cdr3_aa: CATSSESSGNTEAFF
j_call: TRBJ2-5; v_call: TRBV9; d_call: -; clone_size: many; cdr3_nt: TGTGCCAGCAGCGTGAACGTCCAAGAGACCCAGTACTTC; cdr3_aa: CASSVNVQETQYF
j_call: TRBJ1-3; v_call: TRBV12-3/TRBV12-4; d_call: -; clone_size: many; cdr3_nt: TGTGCCAGCAGTTTCCTACCAGAGGGTCCTGGAAACACCATATATTTT; cdr3_aa: CASSFLPEGPGNTIYF
j_call: TRBJ2-2; v_call: TRBV11-3; d_call: -; clone_size: -; cdr3_nt: TGTGCCAGCAGCTCAAGGGGGGCCGGGGAGCTGTTTTTT; cdr3_aa: CASSSRGAGELFF
j_call: TRBJ1-2; v_call: TRBV12-3/TRBV12-4; d_call: -; clone_size: many; cdr3_nt: TGTGCCAGCAGTTTATCTCTGGTCGCCGGAGGCTACACCTTC; cdr3_aa: CASSLSLVAGGYTF
j_call: TRBJ1-2; v_call: TRBV29-1; d_call: -; clone_size: few; cdr3_nt: TGCAGCGTTGATTTGGGGAAAGGGGCCTATGGCTACACCTTC; cdr3_aa: CSVDLGKGAYGYTF
j_call: TRBJ1-3; v_call: TRBV6-5; d_call: -; clone_size: few; cdr3_nt: TGTGCCAGCAGTTACCTACCGGCTCGCTCTGGAAACACCATATATTTT; cdr3_aa: CASSYLPARSGNTIYF
j_call: TRBJ2-5; v_call: TRBV20-1; d_call: -; clone_size: -; cdr3_nt: TGCAGTGCAAAGCAAGAGACCCAGTACTTC; cdr3_aa: CSAKQETQYF
j_call: TRBJ1-4; v_call: TRBV20-1; d_call: -; clone_size: many; cdr3_nt: TGCAGTGCTAGAGGGGACGCCATCAATGAAAAACTGTTTTTT; cdr3_aa: CSARGDAINEKLFF
j_call: TRBJ2-7; v_call: TRBV9; d_call: -; clone_size: many; cdr3_nt: TGTGCCAGCAGCGTAGTTCCGGACGACTACGAGCAGTACTTC; cdr3_aa: CASSVVPDDYEQYF
j_call: TRBJ1-2; v_call: TRBV6-5; d_call: TRBD1; clone_size: many; cdr3_nt: TGTGCCAGCAGTTGGCGCCGGGACAGCTATGGCTACACCTTC; cdr3_aa: CASSWRRDSYGYTF
j_call: TRBJ2-7; v_call: TRBV7-8; d_call: TRBD2; clone_size: -; cdr3_nt: TGTGCCAGCAGTGAAGAACCGTTAATGGGAGGGGCTCCGACCTACGAGCAGTACTTC; cdr3_aa: CASSEEPLMGGAPTYEQYF
j_call: TRBJ2-5; v_call: TRBV15; d_call: TRBD2; clone_size: once; cdr3_nt: TGTGCCACCAGCAGAGGGGTGACTAGCGGTGTCAATGAGCAGTACTTC; cdr3_aa: CATSRGVTSGVNEQYF
j_call: TRBJ2-5; v_call: TRBV4-1; d_call: -; clone_size: many; cdr3_nt: TGCGCCAGCAGCCAATCCTTGGGAGTCCGGGAGACCCAGTACTTC; cdr3_aa: CASSQSLGVRETQYF
j_call: TRBJ1-1; v_call: TRBV7-9; d_call: TRBD1; clone_size: once; cdr3_nt: TGTGCCAGCAGCTTAGTGGGACAGGGTGCGGTTGAAGCTTTCTTT; cdr3_aa: CASSLVGQGAVEAFF
j_call: TRBJ2-6; v_call: TRBV19; d_call: -; clone_size: -; cdr3_nt: TGTGCCAGTAGTATAGATCTGGGAACCGGGGCCAACGTCCTGACTTTC; cdr3_aa: CASSIDLGTGANVLTF
j_call: TRBJ1-6; v_call: TRBV6-6; d_call: -; clone_size: many; cdr3_nt: TGTGCCAGCAGTCCCGACAGTTTAAATTCACCCCTCCACTTT; cdr3_aa: CASSPDSLNSPLHF
j_call: TRBJ2-7; v_call: TRBV29-1; d_call: -; clone_size: -; cdr3_nt: TGCAGCGTTGGACGGCCCCACGAGCAGTACTTC; cdr3_aa: CSVGRPHEQYF
j_call: TRBJ1-4; v_call: TRBV20-1; d_call: -; clone_size: many; cdr3_nt: TGCAGTGCTAAACGGGGTGAAAAACTGTTTTTT; cdr3_aa: CSAKRGEKLFF
j_call: TRBJ2-2; v_call: TRBV7-8; d_call: -; clone_size: many; cdr3_nt: TGTGCCAGCAGCTCAGGATGGAGAGCGAACACCGGGGAGCTGTTTTTT; cdr3_aa: CASSSGWRANTGELFF
j_call: TRBJ1-2; v_call: TRBV20-1; d_call: -; clone_size: -; cdr3_nt: TGCAGTGCTACCAACGGCGACAACTATGGCTACACCTTC; cdr3_aa: CSATNGDNYGYTF